This T cell receptor beta chain was recorded in a study of cytomegalovirus exposure and HLA in healthy donors. Across the study: Falling in the Caucasian-associated ancestry cluster were 81% of under 500 genotyped donors.

PCR used 60 Vbeta primers and 13 Jbeta primers. Some clones are missing from TCRdb's copy, which holds only in-frame ones; the method was immunoSEQ multiplex PCR. The data contain approximately 160,000 clones, over 70% of them singletons. The specimen sequenced was PBMCs. This TCR came from a young man in good health and CMV-seropositive.

The DNA of the CDR3 is TGTGCCAGCAGTTATCCGACAGGGGGCGGCACCGGGGAGCTGTTTTTT. Its translation is CASSYPTGGGTGELFF. V is TRBV6-6 and J is TRBJ2-2; 10 bases map to TRBD1. CDR3 length: 16 amino acids. Germline CDR1 is MNHNY and CDR2 is SVGAGI (reference sequence). V lost 3 bases and J lost 4; bases outside the gene matches: 5.